This T cell receptor beta chain was obtained from a study of blood T cell repertoires in COVID-19. About the research overall: Material from acute and convalescent COVID-19 was sourced from the United States, Italy and Spain. The cDNA or gDNA used as material had been derived from T cells, B-cell-depleted T cells, or PBMCs.

Original analysis: For nucleated cells, counts were estimated from reference gene primer amplification. Profiled with immunoSEQ multiplex PCR; TCRdb holds only in-frame clones, not every one. The V and J calls and clone size come from that table; D and trimming were worked out from the DNA. The repertoire consists of 200,000 to 250,000 clones, with 75% to 85% occurring once and the leading ten covering about 10%. This CDR3 spans 18 amino acids. CDR1 MDHEN and CDR2 SYDVKM come from the germline V gene. Trimming stripped 8 bases from V and 1 base from J, with 26 bases between. The clonotype comes from a man between 45 and 60 years old with active or convalescent COVID-19. The chain has TRBV28 and TRBJ1-2; possibly TRBD1 for D (6 bases). Sequencing was performed on peripheral blood. The CDR3 nucleotides are TGTGCCAGCCGTAAGACTCTCGGGGGGCGCAATAGTAACTATGGCTACACCTTC. Its translation is CASRKTLGGRNSNYGYTF.